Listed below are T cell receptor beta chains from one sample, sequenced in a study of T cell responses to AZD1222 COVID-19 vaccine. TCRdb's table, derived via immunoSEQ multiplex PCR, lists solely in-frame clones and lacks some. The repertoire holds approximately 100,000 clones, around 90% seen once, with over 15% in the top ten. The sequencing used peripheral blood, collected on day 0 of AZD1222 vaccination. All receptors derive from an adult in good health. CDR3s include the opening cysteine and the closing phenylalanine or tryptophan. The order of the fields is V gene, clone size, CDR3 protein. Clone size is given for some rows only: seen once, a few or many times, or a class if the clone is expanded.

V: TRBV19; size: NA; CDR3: CASSRGQGGENTQYF
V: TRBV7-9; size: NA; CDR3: CASSVSDRPQHF
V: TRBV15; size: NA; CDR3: CATSRDSGTKNIQYF
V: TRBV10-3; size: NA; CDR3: CAISETSRGNTEAFF
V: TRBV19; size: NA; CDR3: CASSPTTGPYNEQFF
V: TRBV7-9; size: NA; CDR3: CASSLSGGFYTF
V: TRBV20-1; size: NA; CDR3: CSASRGLDGYTF
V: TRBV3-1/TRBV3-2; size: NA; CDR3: CASSLWDRRGETQYF
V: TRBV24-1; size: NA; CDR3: CATSPRQGWYGYTF
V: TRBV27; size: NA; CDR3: CASRQGGTGELFF
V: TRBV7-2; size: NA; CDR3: CASQTGHLTDTQYF
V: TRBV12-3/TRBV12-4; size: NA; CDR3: CASKPGTGHGYTF
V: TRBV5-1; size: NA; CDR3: CASSLDGSNTGELFF
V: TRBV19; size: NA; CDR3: CASSITGVRETQYF
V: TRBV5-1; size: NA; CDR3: CASSWSGPGAYEQYF
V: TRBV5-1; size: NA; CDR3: CASSLSGRQVTEAFF
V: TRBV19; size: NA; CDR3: CATRDEGVGNTIYF
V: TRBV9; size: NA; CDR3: CASSVSAGLSSYEQYF
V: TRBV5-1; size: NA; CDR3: CASREGGSNEQFF
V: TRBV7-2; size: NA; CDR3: CASSGRDIISGYTF
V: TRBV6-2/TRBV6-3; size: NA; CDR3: CASSPSGSPSSSSPDTQYF
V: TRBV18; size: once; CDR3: CASSPQGPQQGAYEQYF
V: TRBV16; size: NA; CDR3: CASSPSGRGRGNIQYF
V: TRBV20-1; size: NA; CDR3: CSASFGFMEYF
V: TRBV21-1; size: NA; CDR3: CATQKGEQSAEAFF
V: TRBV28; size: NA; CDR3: CASRPGGDYGYTF
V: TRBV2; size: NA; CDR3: CASRTGLYNEQFF
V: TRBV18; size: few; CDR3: CASSQQGPDSSYNEQFF
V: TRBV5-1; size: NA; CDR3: CASSPEGLQNGDTQYF
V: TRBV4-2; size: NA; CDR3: CASSFQGQGRANVLTF
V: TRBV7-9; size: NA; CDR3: CASRLGAAYEQYF
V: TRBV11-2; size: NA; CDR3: CASSLRPTVYEQYF
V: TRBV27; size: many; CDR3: CASRSQTGNYGYTF
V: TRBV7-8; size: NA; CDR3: CASSHGDTLNTEAFF
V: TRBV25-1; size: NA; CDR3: CASSSGQGSNQPQHF
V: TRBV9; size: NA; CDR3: CASSVDPVTGNTIYF
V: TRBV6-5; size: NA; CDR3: CASSYFSQRGEQFF
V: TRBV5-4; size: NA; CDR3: CASSLDRGTGNTIYF
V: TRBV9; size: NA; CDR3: CASSLRQQGRDEQFF
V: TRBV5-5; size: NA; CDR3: CASSYGGQETQYF
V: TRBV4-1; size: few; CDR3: CASSQDSDRVGQPQHF
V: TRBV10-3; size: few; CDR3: CAISAWERGGYGYTF